This is a list of T cell receptor beta chains from one sample in a study of shared clonotypes between healthy human individuals. Data came from immunoSEQ multiplex PCR; TCRdb stores just in-frame clones and leaves some out. The table shows hundreds of thousands of clones, with over 95% occurring only once. The specimen was naive CD8+ T cells sorted from blood. Receptor source: a woman aged 25 to 39 in good health. Both conserved end residues are part of each CDR3. A D gene is named only where the DNA matches it firmly.

cdr3_aa: CASSLTSTDTQYF
d_call: .
v_call: TRBV27
j_call: TRBJ2-3

cdr3_aa: CASSVDQNYEQYF
d_call: .
v_call: TRBV9
j_call: TRBJ2-7

cdr3_aa: CASSPSSGLAFHEQYF
d_call: TRBD2
v_call: TRBV7-9
j_call: TRBJ2-7

cdr3_aa: CASSGKGSQYLYNEQFF
d_call: .
v_call: TRBV28
j_call: TRBJ2-1

cdr3_aa: CASSLGGRGYGYTF
d_call: .
v_call: TRBV27
j_call: TRBJ1-2

cdr3_aa: CASSPGLPLTDTQYF
d_call: TRBD2
v_call: TRBV19
j_call: TRBJ2-3

cdr3_aa: CASISLLGGYTF
d_call: .
v_call: TRBV2
j_call: TRBJ1-2

cdr3_aa: CASSWGSGGVKTQYF
d_call: TRBD1
v_call: TRBV25-1
j_call: TRBJ2-5

cdr3_aa: CASSVAFSGTDHQSAFF
d_call: .
v_call: TRBV9
j_call: TRBJ1-1

cdr3_aa: CASSVGGANYGYTF
d_call: .
v_call: TRBV27
j_call: TRBJ1-2

cdr3_aa: CASSSSGQNYEQYF
d_call: TRBD1
v_call: TRBV5-1
j_call: TRBJ2-7

cdr3_aa: CASGFGLAGKYEQYF
d_call: TRBD2
v_call: TRBV28
j_call: TRBJ2-7

cdr3_aa: CASSYGGGKGYNEQFF
d_call: TRBD2
v_call: TRBV27
j_call: TRBJ2-1

cdr3_aa: CASSLRGLAGEGFQETQYF
d_call: TRBD2
v_call: TRBV28
j_call: TRBJ2-5

cdr3_aa: CASSNGETQYF
d_call: .
v_call: TRBV7-9
j_call: TRBJ2-5

cdr3_aa: CASSPGVPQNTEAFF
d_call: .
v_call: TRBV4-1
j_call: TRBJ1-1

cdr3_aa: CASISSYNEQFF
d_call: .
v_call: TRBV27
j_call: TRBJ2-1

cdr3_aa: CSVEGSGKGMNTEAFF
d_call: .
v_call: TRBV29-1
j_call: TRBJ1-1

cdr3_aa: CASGSRGPGYTF
d_call: TRBD1
v_call: TRBV9
j_call: TRBJ1-2